Listed here is a single T cell receptor (beta chain). What it binds is unknown. Germline trimming cut 4 bases from V and 4 bases from J; bases unmatched to any gene: 4. Germline CDR1 reads SGHNT; CDR2 reads YYREEE (reference sequence). The length of the CDR3 is 14 residues. This sample was taken from a study of OX40 agonist ivuxolimab in advanced cancers. Overall study context: Therapy given before enrollment (anti-PD-1, anti-PD-L1 or anti-CTLA-4) was allowed, and over 35% had some. Findings of the study overall: Expanded clones tended on average to be more numerous among CD8+ T cells than CD4+.

Sequencing used immunoSEQ multiplex PCR; TCRdb keeps in-frame clones, though not all of them. The sample holds 55,000 to 70,000 clones, about 83% seen once. J is TRBJ1-1 and V is TRBV5-4; the match to TRBD1 covers 10 bases. The TCR originated in an adult with an advanced solid tumor such as melanoma, head and neck, liver or kidney cancer. The starting material was CD4+ or CD8+ T cells sorted from blood, obtained in a trial of the OX40 agonist ivuxolimab. The chain's CDR3 is CASSVDRGVTEAFF. As DNA, the CDR3 is TGTGCCAGCAGCGTGGACAGGGGGGTCACTGAAGCTTTCTTT.